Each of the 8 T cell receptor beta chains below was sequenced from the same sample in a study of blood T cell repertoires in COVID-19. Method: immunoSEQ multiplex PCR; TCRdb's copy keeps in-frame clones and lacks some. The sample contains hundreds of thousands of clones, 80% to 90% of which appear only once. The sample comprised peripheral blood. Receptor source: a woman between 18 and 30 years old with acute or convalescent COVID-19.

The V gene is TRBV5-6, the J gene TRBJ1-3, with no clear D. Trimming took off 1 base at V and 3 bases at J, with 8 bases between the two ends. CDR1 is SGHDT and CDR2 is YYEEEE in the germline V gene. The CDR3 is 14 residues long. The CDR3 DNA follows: TGTGCCAGCAGCTTGTGGTTCGGTGGAAACACCATATATTTT. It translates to CASSLWFGGNTIYF.

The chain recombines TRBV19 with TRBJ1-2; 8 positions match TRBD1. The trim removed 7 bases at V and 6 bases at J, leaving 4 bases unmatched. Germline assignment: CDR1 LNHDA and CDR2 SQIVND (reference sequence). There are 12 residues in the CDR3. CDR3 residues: CASTRTGHGYTF. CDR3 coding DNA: TGTGCCAGTACCCGGACAGGGCATGGCTACACCTTC. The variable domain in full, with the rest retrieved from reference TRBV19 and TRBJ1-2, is DGGITQSPKYLFRKEGQNVTLSCEQNLNHDAMYWYRQDPGQGLRLIYYSQIVNDFQKGDIAEGYSVSREKKESFPLTVTSAQKNPTAFYLCASTRTGHGYTFGSGTRLTVV.

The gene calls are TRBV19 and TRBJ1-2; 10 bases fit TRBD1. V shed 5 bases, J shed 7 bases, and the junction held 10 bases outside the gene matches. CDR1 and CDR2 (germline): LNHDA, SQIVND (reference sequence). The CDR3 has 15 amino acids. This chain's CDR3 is CASSGMTGGAGGYTF. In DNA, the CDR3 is TGTGCCAGTAGTGGAATGACAGGGGGCGCGGGTGGCTACACCTTC. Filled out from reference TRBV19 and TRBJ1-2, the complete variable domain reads DGGITQSPKYLFRKEGQNVTLSCEQNLNHDAMYWYRQDPGQGLRLIYYSQIVNDFQKGDIAEGYSVSREKKESFPLTVTSAQKNPTAFYLCASSGMTGGAGGYTFGSGTRLTVV.

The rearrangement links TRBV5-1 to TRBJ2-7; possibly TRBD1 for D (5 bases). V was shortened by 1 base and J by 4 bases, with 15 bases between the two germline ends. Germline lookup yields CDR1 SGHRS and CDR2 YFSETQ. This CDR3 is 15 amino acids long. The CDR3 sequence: CASSLSVTAGYEQYF. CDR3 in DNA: TGCGCCAGCAGCTTGTCGGTGACAGCAGGATACGAGCAGTACTTC.

The CDR3 DNA is TGTGCCAGCGGGGGGTTGGTGGCTGTTGAAGCTTTCTTT. As protein: CASGGLVAVEAFF. The chain uses TRBV2 and TRBJ1-1; D perhaps matches TRBD1 (5 bases). The germline V and J ends were trimmed by 8 bases and 7 bases, with 17 bases remaining between them. This CDR3 is 13 amino acids long. The germline V gene has CDR1 SNHLY and CDR2 FYNNEI.

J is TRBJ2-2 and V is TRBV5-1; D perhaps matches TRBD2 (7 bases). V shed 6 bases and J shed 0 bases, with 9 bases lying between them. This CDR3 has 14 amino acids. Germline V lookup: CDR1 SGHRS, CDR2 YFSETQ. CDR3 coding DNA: TGCGCCAGCAAGGGGGGGGCGAACACCGGGGAGCTGTTTTTT. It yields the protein CASKGGANTGELFF.

CDR3 nucleotides: TGTGCCAGCAGCACCACACCCGCGGGCGTCGAGCAGTACTTC. Encoded protein: CASSTTPAGVEQYF. The rearrangement joins TRBV5-4 to TRBJ2-7; possible D gene TRBD2, 5 bases. The CDR3 covers 14 residues. Per the germline V gene, CDR1 is SGHNT and CDR2 is YYREEE (reference sequence). The ends were cut back, 4 bases at V and 6 bases at J, with 17 bases in the middle.

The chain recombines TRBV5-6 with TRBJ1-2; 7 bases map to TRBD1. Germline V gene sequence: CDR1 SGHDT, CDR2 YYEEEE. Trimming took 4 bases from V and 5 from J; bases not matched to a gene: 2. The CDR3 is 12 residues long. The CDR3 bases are TGTGCCAGCAGCCGGGGACAGTATGGCTACACCTTC. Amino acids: CASSRGQYGYTF.